The rows below give T cell receptor beta chains drawn from one sample of a study of blood T cell repertoires in COVID-19. Repertoires were generated with immunoSEQ multiplex PCR, while TCRdb's copy carries only in-frame clones and drops some. The sample lists roughly 170,000 clones; 70% to 85% were seen once. The sample taken for sequencing was peripheral blood. These receptors all stem from a human donor in a cohort sampled during active COVID-19. CDR3s include the opening cysteine and the closing phenylalanine or tryptophan. The order of the fields is J gene, clone size, D gene, CDR3 length, V gene, CDR3 DNA, CDR3 protein. A D gene is named only where the DNA matches it firmly. Size tells how often a clone was seen (once, few, many) or the class of an expanded clone, and some rows leave it out.

TRBJ1-1,NA,NA,15,TRBV19,TGTGCCAGTAGCCCGACAGGCCCCCCGAACACTGAAGCTTTCTTT,CASSPTGPPNTEAFF
TRBJ2-7,NA,TRBD1,13,TRBV13,TGTGCCAGCAGCCGGGACAGCGACTACGAGCAGTACTTC,CASSRDSDYEQYF
TRBJ1-1,NA,NA,15,TRBV11-2,TGTGCCAGCAGCTTAGCCCCCGTAGTGAACACTGAAGCTTTCTTT,CASSLAPVVNTEAFF
TRBJ1-2,NA,TRBD1,14,TRBV19,TGTGCCAGTAGGGTAACAGGGGGAAACTATGGCTACACCTTC,CASRVTGGNYGYTF
TRBJ1-2,NA,NA,14,TRBV18,TGTGCCAGCTCACTAGCCGACAGTTCCTATGGCTACACCTTC,CASSLADSSYGYTF
TRBJ2-7,NA,NA,17,TRBV6-2/TRBV6-3,TGTGCCAGCAGTGACCTCGGTGGGGGGGCTAATAAGGCAGAGCAGTACTTC,CASSDLGGGANKAEQYF
TRBJ2-7,NA,NA,14,TRBV18,TGTGCCAGCTCACCCGGACAGTCGGTCTACGAGCAGTACTTC,CASSPGQSVYEQYF
TRBJ2-2,NA,NA,16,TRBV13,TGTGCCAGCAGCACGACCCGGAGGGTGGACACCGGGGAGCTGTTTTTT,CASSTTRRVDTGELFF
TRBJ1-5,NA,NA,13,TRBV27,TGTGCCAGCAGTGGGGGGAGCAATCAGCCCCAGCATTTT,CASSGGSNQPQHF
TRBJ1-4,NA,NA,15,TRBV5-1,TGCGCCAGCAGCTCCCGGGGGGCGGGTAATGAAAAACTGTTTTTT,CASSSRGAGNEKLFF
TRBJ2-7,NA,NA,13,TRBV7-2,TGTGCCAGCAGCTTAGGACACGGCTACGAGCAGTACTTC,CASSLGHGYEQYF
TRBJ2-7,NA,NA,14,TRBV2,TGTGCCAGCAGTGGGGGAGTGGCTTCCTACGAGCAGTACTTC,CASSGGVASYEQYF
TRBJ2-3,NA,TRBD2,16,TRBV5-6,TGTGCCAGCAGCTTAAGACTAGCGGGTGACACAGATACGCAGTATTTT,CASSLRLAGDTDTQYF
TRBJ2-5,NA,NA,15,TRBV5-1,TGCGCCAGCAGCTTGGGGACGGGGGAGCAAGAGACCCAGTACTTC,CASSLGTGEQETQYF
TRBJ2-1,NA,NA,15,TRBV6-1,TGTGCCAGCAGTGAAGACAGGCCGCGCTACAATGAGCAGTTCTTC,CASSEDRPRYNEQFF
TRBJ2-7,NA,TRBD1,14,TRBV5-1,TGCGCCAGCAGCTCATTGACAGGGACCTACGAGCAGTACTTC,CASSSLTGTYEQYF
TRBJ1-1,NA,NA,12,TRBV3-1/TRBV3-2,TGTGCCAGCAGCAACAACAGGGTTCGAGCTTTCTTT,CASSNNRVRAFF
TRBJ2-1,NA,NA,15,TRBV6-5,TGTGCCAGCAGGTTGGCAATTCGCGGTTGGGATGAGCAGTTCTTC,CASRLAIRGWDEQFF
TRBJ1-1,NA,TRBD1,15,TRBV9,TGTGCCAGCAGCATTCTACAGGGGCAGAACACTGAAGCTTTCTTT,CASSILQGQNTEAFF
TRBJ1-2,NA,NA,15,TRBV3-1/TRBV3-2,TGTGCCAGCAGCCAAGAGGACAGTTGGGACTATGGCTACACCTTC,CASSQEDSWDYGYTF
TRBJ2-7,NA,NA,11,TRBV6-5,TGTGCCAGCAGCACTGAATACGAGCAGTACTTC,CASSTEYEQYF
TRBJ1-2,NA,TRBD1,18,TRBV10-3,TGTGCCATCAGTGCTCGGGGCGGGACAGGGTTAAAGGAGTATGGCTACACCTTC,CAISARGGTGLKEYGYTF
TRBJ2-7,NA,NA,16,TRBV5-1,TGCGCCAGCAGCTTGATGTATGGGGGGAGCTCCTACGAGCAGTACTTC,CASSLMYGGSSYEQYF
TRBJ2-7,NA,NA,19,TRBV4-1,TGCGCCAGCAGCCAAGATTTCGACGTTATTGGGGGGGGCGTCTACGAGCAGTACTTC,CASSQDFDVIGGGVYEQYF
TRBJ1-5,once,NA,15,TRBV5-5,TGTGCCAGCAGTTGGGGACATACGGGCAATCAGCCCCAGCATTTT,CASSWGHTGNQPQHF
TRBJ2-7,NA,TRBD1,15,TRBV6-5,TGTGCCAGCAGTTTAAGGACAGGGCGAAGAGGGGAGCAGTACTTC,CASSLRTGRRGEQYF
TRBJ1-2,NA,NA,18,TRBV11-2,TGTGCCAGCAGCTTAGCTATTAGGGCGGGCAGATTGTCCTATGGCTACACCTTC,CASSLAIRAGRLSYGYTF
TRBJ1-1,NA,NA,16,TRBV12-5,TGTGCTAGTGGTTTGGGGGACACCCGGGCGAACACTGAAGCTTTCTTT,CASGLGDTRANTEAFF
TRBJ1-6,NA,NA,15,TRBV25-1,TGTGCCAGCAAGGAGTACAAGGGGGTGGATTCACCCCTCCACTTT,CASKEYKGVDSPLHF
TRBJ2-1,NA,NA,15,TRBV6-5,TGTGCCAGCAGGGTTCGAGAGGGGGACTACAATGAGCAGTTCTTC,CASRVREGDYNEQFF
TRBJ2-3,NA,TRBD2,15,TRBV11-2,TGTGCCAGCAGCTTAGAAGCGGGGGCCACAGATACGCAGTATTTT,CASSLEAGATDTQYF
TRBJ1-1,NA,NA,15,TRBV27,TGTGCCAGCAGTTTATCGAGGGAGGGGTCCACTGAAGCTTTCTTT,CASSLSREGSTEAFF
TRBJ1-1,NA,NA,13,TRBV19,TGTGCCAGTAGTATAAGCGTGAACACTGAAGCTTTCTTT,CASSISVNTEAFF
TRBJ1-1,NA,TRBD1,15,TRBV5-8,TGTGCCAGCAGCGTAACGGGACAGGGTTGGACTGAAGCTTTCTTT,CASSVTGQGWTEAFF
TRBJ1-1,NA,NA,14,TRBV19,TGTGCCAGTAGTAAGGCCCGGGGGAACACTGAAGCTTTCTTT,CASSKARGNTEAFF
TRBJ2-7,NA,TRBD1,14,TRBV10-2,TGCGCCAGCCAGAGGGGGCAACTTATCCACGAGCAGTACTTC,CASQRGQLIHEQYF
TRBJ2-7,NA,NA,15,TRBV5-5,TGTGCCAGCAGCTTGGGATTGGCGGCAGTCTACGAGCAGTACTTC,CASSLGLAAVYEQYF
TRBJ1-4,NA,NA,14,TRBV7-2,TGTGCCAGCCGGAAACCGACACCTGATGAAAAACTGTTTTTT,CASRKPTPDEKLFF
TRBJ1-6,NA,NA,16,TRBV3-1/TRBV3-2,TGTGCCAGCAGCCAACAGTCCAGTCCTCGAAATTCACCCCTCCACTTT,CASSQQSSPRNSPLHF
TRBJ2-7,NA,NA,12,TRBV14,TGTGCCAGCAGCCAAGATATGTCGAGTCAGTACTTC,CASSQDMSSQYF
TRBJ2-7,NA,NA,11,TRBV12-5,TGTGCTAGTGGTCAGTACTACGAGCAGTACTTC,CASGQYYEQYF
TRBJ1-1,NA,TRBD1,16,TRBV29-1,TGCAGCGCCCGGGAGACAGGGGGTACCATGAACACTGAAGCTTTCTTT,CSARETGGTMNTEAFF
TRBJ1-1,few,NA,16,TRBV4-1,TGCGCCAGCAGCCAAGCGGCGGCAGGGTGGGCCGCTGAAGCTTTCTTT,CASSQAAAGWAAEAFF
TRBJ1-4,few,TRBD1,16,TRBV6-1,TGTGCCAGCAGTGAAGCTGAGGGACAGGGAGATGAAAAACTGTTTTTT,CASSEAEGQGDEKLFF
TRBJ1-4,NA,TRBD1,15,TRBV9,TGTGCCAGCAGCCTCCGGACAGGGATCAATGAAAAACTGTTTTTT,CASSLRTGINEKLFF
TRBJ1-4,NA,NA,15,TRBV9,TGTGCCAGCAGCGTAGACGGCTTGGGACTTGAAAAACTGTTTTTT,CASSVDGLGLEKLFF
TRBJ1-5,NA,NA,15,TRBV23-1,TGCGCCAGCAGTCGAATCAACAGGGGCAATCAGCCCCAGCATTTT,CASSRINRGNQPQHF